This TCR beta chain was identified in a study of beta chain features in type 1 diabetes. Points from the study as a whole: Patients showed naive, central memory and Treg TCRB repertoires that appeared more similar than those of healthy donors. Moderate but significant shortening of TCRB CDR3s was recorded in all four CD4+ subsets from Type 1 diabetes patients.

cDNA synthesis used the whole RNA isolate, giving expressed TCRB sequences. The repertoire was sequenced with immunoSEQ multiplex PCR; TCRdb's copy has only in-frame clones and lacks some. The top ten clones hold 0.095% to 0.15% of a sample with around 600,000 clones, around 12% of them seen once. CDR1 and CDR2 (germline): SGHVS, FNYEAQ. Trimming took off 2 bases at V and 2 bases at J, with 9 bases between the two ends. The CDR3 length is 14 residues. A word on this clone: Its antigen is undetermined.

J is TRBJ2-5 and V is TRBV7-6; D is unclear. This receptor was identified in a man younger than 40 with type 1 diabetes. The sequenced sample consisted of naive CD4+ T cells from blood. CDR3 DNA: TGTGCCAGCAGCTTACTGAGCCGTCAAGAGACCCAGTACTTC. Encoded protein: CASSLLSRQETQYF.